This TCR beta chain was sequenced for a study of radiotherapy plus CTLA-4 blockade in lung cancer. Only a few counts were recorded for this clone. Its cognate antigen is unknown. Study findings and constraints: Clones derived from tumor TCRs expanded in blood after radiotherapy plus ipilimumab.

The study gave focal radiation plus ipilimumab CTLA-4 blockade to patients with chemo-refractory metastatic non-small-cell lung cancer. Sequencing was performed with immunoSEQ multiplex PCR; in TCRdb, only in-frame clones are kept and a portion is missing. The table includes 70,000 to 95,000 clones, about 80% detected once. The V gene's germline CDR1 is MDHEN and CDR2 SYDVKM. The V end was cut by 7 bases, the J end by 0 bases, with 12 bases between. This CDR3 has 14 residues. The genes are TRBV28 and TRBJ1-2, with a weak D call TRBD1 (5 bases). The sample in question was peripheral blood, obtained from a patient treated with radiotherapy plus ipilimumab. The sequence was collected from a human donor with non-small cell lung cancer that progressed on radiotherapy plus ipilimumab. CDR3 nucleotide sequence: TGTGCCAGCATCTCTGGACAAGCTAACTATGGCTACACCTTC. Translation: CASISGQANYGYTF.